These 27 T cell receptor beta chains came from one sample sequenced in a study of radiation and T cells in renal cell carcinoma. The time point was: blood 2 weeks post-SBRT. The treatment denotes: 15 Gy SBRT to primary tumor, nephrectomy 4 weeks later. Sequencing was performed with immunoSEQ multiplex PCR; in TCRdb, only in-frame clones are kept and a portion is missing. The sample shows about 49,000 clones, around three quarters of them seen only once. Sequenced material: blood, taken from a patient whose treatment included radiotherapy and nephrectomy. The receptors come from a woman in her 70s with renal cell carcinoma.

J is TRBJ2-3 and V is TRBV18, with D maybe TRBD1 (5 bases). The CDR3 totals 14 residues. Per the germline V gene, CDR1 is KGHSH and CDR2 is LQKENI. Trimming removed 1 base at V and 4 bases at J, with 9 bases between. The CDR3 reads CASSPRPGSDTQYF. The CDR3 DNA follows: TGTGCCAGCTCACCACGCCCAGGGTCAGATACGCAGTATTTT.

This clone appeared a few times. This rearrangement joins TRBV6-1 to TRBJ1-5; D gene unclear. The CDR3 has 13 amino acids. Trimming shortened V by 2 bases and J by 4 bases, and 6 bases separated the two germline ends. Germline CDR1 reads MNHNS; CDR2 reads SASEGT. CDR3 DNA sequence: TGTGCCAGCAGTGAAAGGGAAAATCAGCCCCAGCATTTT. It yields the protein CASSERENQPQHF.

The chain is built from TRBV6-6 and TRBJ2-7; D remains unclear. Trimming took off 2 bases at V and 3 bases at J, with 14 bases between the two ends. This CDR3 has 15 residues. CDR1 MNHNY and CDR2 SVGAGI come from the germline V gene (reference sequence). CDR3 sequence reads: CASSYPPSPVYEQYF. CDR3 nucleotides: TGTGCCAGCAGTTACCCTCCCAGTCCCGTCTACGAGCAGTACTTC.

CDR3 sequence: CAISPPWASGKPYEQYF. The CDR3 bases are TGTGCCATCTCCCCCCCATGGGCTAGCGGGAAACCCTACGAGCAGTACTTC. V usage is TRBV10-3 and J usage is TRBJ2-7, with 9 bases matching TRBD2. Trimming cost V 8 bases and J 2 bases; bases outside gene matches: 16. CDR3 length equals 17 residues. The V gene's germline CDR1 is ENHRY and CDR2 SYGVKD.

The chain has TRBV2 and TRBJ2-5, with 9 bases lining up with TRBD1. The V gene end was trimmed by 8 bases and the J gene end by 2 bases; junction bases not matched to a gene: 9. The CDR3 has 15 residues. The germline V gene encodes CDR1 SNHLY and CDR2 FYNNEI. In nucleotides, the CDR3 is TGTGCCAGCGGGGAAACCGGGACAGGGCAAGAGACCCAGTACTTC. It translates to CASGETGTGQETQYF.

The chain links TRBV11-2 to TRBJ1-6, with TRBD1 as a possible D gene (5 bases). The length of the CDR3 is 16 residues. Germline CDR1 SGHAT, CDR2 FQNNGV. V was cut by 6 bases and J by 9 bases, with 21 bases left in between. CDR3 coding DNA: TGTGCCAGCAGATCTCTCAGGGAGGGGAGGGGTTCACCCCTCCACTTT. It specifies CASRSLREGRGSPLHF.

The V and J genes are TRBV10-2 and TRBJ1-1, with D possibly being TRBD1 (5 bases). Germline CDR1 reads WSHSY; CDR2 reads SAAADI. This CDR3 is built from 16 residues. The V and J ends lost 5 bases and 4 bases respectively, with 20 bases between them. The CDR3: CASSKEGIEGVTEAFF. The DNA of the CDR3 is TGCGCCAGCAGTAAAGAGGGGATCGAAGGGGTCACTGAAGCTTTCTTT.

The CDR3 sequence: CASSLGNTIYF. The CDR3 nucleotides are TGTGCCAGCAGCCTCGGTAACACCATATATTTT. The chain uses TRBV7-2 and TRBJ1-3, with unresolved D. Germline V CDR1 and CDR2: SGHTA, FQGNSA. The ends were cut back, 5 bases at V and 7 bases at J, with 6 bases in the middle. The CDR3 is 11 amino acids.

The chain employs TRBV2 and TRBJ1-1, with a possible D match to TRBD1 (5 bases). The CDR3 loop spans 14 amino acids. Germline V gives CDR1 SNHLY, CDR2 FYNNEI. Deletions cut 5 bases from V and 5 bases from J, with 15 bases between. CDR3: CASSLSGWGTEAFF. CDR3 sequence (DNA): TGTGCCAGCAGTCTTTCAGGGTGGGGGACTGAAGCTTTCTTT.

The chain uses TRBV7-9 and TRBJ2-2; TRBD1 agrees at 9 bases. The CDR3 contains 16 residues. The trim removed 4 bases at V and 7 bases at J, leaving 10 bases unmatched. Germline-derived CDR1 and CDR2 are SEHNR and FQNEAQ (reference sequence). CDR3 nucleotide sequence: TGTGCCAGCAGCTCCGGACAGGGGTGGATCGTCGGGGAGCTGTTTTTT. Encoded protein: CASSSGQGWIVGELFF.

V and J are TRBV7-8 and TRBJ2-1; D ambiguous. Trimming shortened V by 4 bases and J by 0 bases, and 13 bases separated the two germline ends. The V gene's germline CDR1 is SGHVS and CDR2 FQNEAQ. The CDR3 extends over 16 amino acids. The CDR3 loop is CASSWTALSSYNEQFF. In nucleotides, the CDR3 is TGTGCCAGCAGCTGGACGGCCCTGAGCTCCTACAATGAGCAGTTCTTC.

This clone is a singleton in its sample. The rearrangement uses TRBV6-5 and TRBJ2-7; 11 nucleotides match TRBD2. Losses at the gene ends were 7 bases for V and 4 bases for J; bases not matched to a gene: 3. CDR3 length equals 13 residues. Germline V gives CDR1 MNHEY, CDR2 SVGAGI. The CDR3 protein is CASTVAGGYEQYF. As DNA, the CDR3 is TGTGCCAGCACAGTAGCGGGAGGGTACGAGCAGTACTTC.

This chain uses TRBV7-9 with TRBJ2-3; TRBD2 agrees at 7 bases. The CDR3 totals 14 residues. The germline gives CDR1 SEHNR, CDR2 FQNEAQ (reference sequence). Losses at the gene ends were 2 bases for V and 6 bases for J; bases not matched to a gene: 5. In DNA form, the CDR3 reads TGTGCCAGCAGCTTACGGGGGGTCCAGGATACGCAGTATTTT. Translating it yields CASSLRGVQDTQYF. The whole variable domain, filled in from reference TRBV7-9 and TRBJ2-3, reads DTGVSQNPRHKITKRGQNVTFRCDPISEHNRLYWYRQTLGQGPEFLTYFQNEAQLEKSRLLSDRFSAERPKGSFSTLEIQRTEQGDSAMYLCASSLRGVQDTQYFGPGTRLTVL.

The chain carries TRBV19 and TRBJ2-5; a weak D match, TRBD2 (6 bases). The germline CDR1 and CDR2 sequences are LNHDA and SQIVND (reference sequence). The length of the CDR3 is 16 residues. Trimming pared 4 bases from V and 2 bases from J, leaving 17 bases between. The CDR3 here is CASSKGVSGTQETQYF. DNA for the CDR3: TGTGCCAGTAGTAAGGGTGTTAGCGGCACACAAGAGACCCAGTACTTC.

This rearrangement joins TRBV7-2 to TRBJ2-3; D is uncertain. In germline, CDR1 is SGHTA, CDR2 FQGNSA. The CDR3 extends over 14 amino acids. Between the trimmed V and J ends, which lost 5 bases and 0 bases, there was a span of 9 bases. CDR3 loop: CASSPFRSTDTQYF. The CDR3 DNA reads TGTGCCAGCAGCCCTTTTCGCAGCACAGATACGCAGTATTTT.

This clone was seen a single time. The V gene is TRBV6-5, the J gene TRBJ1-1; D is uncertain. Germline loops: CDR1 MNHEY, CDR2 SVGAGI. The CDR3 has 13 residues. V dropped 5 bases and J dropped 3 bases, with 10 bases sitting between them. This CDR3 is CASSALVHTEAFF. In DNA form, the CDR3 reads TGTGCCAGCAGTGCCCTCGTTCACACTGAAGCTTTCTTT.

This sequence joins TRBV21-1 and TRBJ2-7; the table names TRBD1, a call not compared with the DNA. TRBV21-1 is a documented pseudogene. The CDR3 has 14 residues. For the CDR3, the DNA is TGTGCCAGCAGCCCTCGGTACAGAGCCTACGAGCAGTACTTC. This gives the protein CASSPRYRAYEQYF.

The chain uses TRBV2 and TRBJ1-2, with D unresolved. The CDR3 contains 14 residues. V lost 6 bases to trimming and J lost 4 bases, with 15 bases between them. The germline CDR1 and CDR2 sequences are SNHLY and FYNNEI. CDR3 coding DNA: TGTGCCAGCAGCGTCAGCGAGGTTGGCTATGGCTACACCTTC. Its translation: CASSVSEVGYGYTF.

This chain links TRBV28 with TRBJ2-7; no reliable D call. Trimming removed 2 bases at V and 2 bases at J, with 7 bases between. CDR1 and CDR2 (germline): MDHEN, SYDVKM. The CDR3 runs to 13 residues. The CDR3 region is CASSLVPPYEQYF. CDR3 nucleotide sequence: TGTGCCAGCAGTTTAGTCCCTCCCTACGAGCAGTACTTC.

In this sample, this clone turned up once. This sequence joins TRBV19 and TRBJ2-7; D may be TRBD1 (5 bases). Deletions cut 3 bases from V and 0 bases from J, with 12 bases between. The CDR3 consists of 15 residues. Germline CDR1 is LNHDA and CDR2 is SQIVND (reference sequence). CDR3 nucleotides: TGTGCCAGTAGTATGGGGCGTGACGGCTCCTACGAGCAGTACTTC. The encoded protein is CASSMGRDGSYEQYF. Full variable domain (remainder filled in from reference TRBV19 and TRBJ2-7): DGGITQSPKYLFRKEGQNVTLSCEQNLNHDAMYWYRQDPGQGLRLIYYSQIVNDFQKGDIAEGYSVSREKKESFPLTVTSAQKNPTAFYLCASSMGRDGSYEQYFGPGTRLTVT.

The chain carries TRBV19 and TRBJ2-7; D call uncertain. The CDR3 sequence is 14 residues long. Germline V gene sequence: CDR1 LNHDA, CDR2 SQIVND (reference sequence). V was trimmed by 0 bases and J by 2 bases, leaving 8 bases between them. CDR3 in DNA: TGTGCCAGTAGTATAGAACACCTTACCTACGAGCAGTACTTC. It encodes CASSIEHLTYEQYF.

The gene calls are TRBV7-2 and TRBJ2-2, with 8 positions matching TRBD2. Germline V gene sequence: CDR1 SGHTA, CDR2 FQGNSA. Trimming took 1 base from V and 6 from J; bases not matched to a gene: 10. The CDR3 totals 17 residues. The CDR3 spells CASSLVAVAGTPGELFF. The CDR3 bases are TGTGCCAGCAGCTTAGTTGCGGTAGCGGGGACCCCCGGGGAGCTGTTTTTT.

CDR3 region: CSVEGEWATTDTQYF. The CDR3 coding sequence is TGCAGCGTTGAAGGGGAGTGGGCTACCACAGATACGCAGTATTTT. This chain connects TRBV29-1 to TRBJ2-3, with D perhaps TRBD2 (5 bases). Germline assignment: CDR1 SQVTM and CDR2 ANQGSEA. The CDR3 has 15 amino acids. V was pared by 1 base and J by 2 bases, with 13 bases between.

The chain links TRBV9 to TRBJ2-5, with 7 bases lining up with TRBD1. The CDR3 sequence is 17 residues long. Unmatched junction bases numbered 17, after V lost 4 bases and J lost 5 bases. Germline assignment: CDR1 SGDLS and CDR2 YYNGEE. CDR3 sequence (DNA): TGTGCCAGCAGCCAGGGGGACAGACGGGAAGCAGGGGAGACCCAGTACTTC. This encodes CASSQGDRREAGETQYF.

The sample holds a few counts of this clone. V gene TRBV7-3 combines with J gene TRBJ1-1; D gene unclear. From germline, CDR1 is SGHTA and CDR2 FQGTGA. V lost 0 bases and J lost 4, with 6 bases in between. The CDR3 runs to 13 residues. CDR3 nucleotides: TGTGCCAGCAGCTTAACGTTATCCACTGAAGCTTTCTTT. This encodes CASSLTLSTEAFF.

As DNA, the CDR3 is TGCGCCAGCAGCTTAGGGACAGGGCACTCTGGGGCCAACGTCCTGACTTTC. Protein sequence: CASSLGTGHSGANVLTF. The chain combines TRBV5-1 with TRBJ2-6, with 9 bases lining up with TRBD1. The V gene's germline CDR1 is SGHRS and CDR2 YFSETQ. Trimming removed 2 bases from V and 0 bases from J; junction bases left unmatched: 3. This CDR3 has 17 amino acids.

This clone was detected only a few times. As DNA, the CDR3 is TGTGCCAGCAGCGTAGCAGGGGGCAACACTGAAGCTTTCTTT. This encodes CASSVAGGNTEAFF. The chain links TRBV9 to TRBJ1-1; 8 nucleotides align to TRBD1. The CDR3 consists of 14 residues. The trim removed 0 bases at V and 2 bases at J, leaving 0 bases unmatched. From germline, CDR1 is SGDLS and CDR2 YYNGEE. The variable domain in full, with the rest retrieved from reference TRBV9 and TRBJ1-1, is DSGVTQTPKHLITATGQRVTLRCSPRSGDLSVYWYQQSLDQGLQFLIQYYNGEERAKGNILERFSAQQFPDLHSELNLSSLELGDSALYFCASSVAGGNTEAFFGQGTRLTVV.